These 3 T cell receptor beta chains originate from one sample sequenced in a study of patients and donors after allogeneic stem cell transplantation. TCRdb reprocessed the RT-PCR reads via MiXCR and lists one record per CDR3 protein. The repertoire includes 7,000 to 9,000 distinct CDR3 sequences, roughly 12% of them detected once, and around 51% sits in the top ten. The sample consisted of blood, either unsorted or a sorted T cell fraction (not recorded which). The receptors derive from a human donor who was either an allogeneic HSCT recipient or a stem cell or donor lymphocyte infusion donor (not recorded which). It is not recorded whose cells these are; they may come from a transplant donor.

This clonotype was seen repeatedly, ten times or more. J is TRBJ1-1 and V is TRBV7-9; no clear D. This CDR3 has 14 residues. CDR1 and CDR2 (germline): SEHNR, FQNEAQ (reference sequence). The V end lost 5 bases, the J end lost 5 bases, and 15 bases lay between the germline ends. CDR3 in amino acids: CASSPGLSGTEAFF. In nucleotides, the CDR3 is TGTGCCAGCAGCCCCGGGTTGTCGGGGACTGAAGCTTTCTTT.

In this sample, this clonotype turned up many times. This chain connects TRBV6-5 to TRBJ1-3; D uncertain. Per germline, CDR1 MNHEY and CDR2 SVGAGI. Trimming stripped 2 bases from V and 4 bases from J, with 12 bases between. The CDR3 spans 15 residues. CDR3 amino acids: CASSYRGGMGNTIYF. Here the CDR3 DNA reads TGTGCCAGCAGTTACCGGGGAGGTATGGGAAACACCATATATTTT.

This clonotype has more than one count but fewer than ten. This chain joins TRBV4-2 and TRBJ2-7; 11 bases map to TRBD2. The ends lost 3 bases at V and 2 bases at J; junction bases unmatched: 15. The CDR3 spans 19 residues. CDR1 and CDR2 from the germline V gene are LGHNA and YNFKEQ. CDR3 sequence (DNA): TGTGCCAGCAGCCAGGCCACACCCACGGGACTAGCGGAAACCTACGAGCAGTACTTC. This encodes CASSQATPTGLAETYEQYF.